This T cell receptor (beta chain) originates from a study of T cells in localized non-small cell lung cancer. Overall study results and limits: Heterogeneity cannot be ruled out, as sequencing used one tumor region only. Elevated circulating T cell density in blood was associated with longer overall survival. Uninvolved adjacent lung had the highest recorded T cell clonality, with tumor below it. The appearance of a median roughly 53 of the top 100 tumor clones was seen in adjacent lung.

With regard to this clone: Its specificity is unknown.

The method was immunoSEQ multiplex PCR; TCRdb's version includes in-frame clones alone and lacks a portion of them. The sample records under 75,000 clones, 86% being singletons. V shed 3 bases and J 3 bases; nucleotides not matched to a gene: 8. CDR1 and CDR2 from the germline V gene are KGHSH and LQKENI. CDR3 length: 16 residues. The V and J genes are TRBV18 and TRBJ2-3; 8 nucleotides match TRBD1. The material was peripheral blood, obtained before any cancer treatment. The origin of this receptor is a male donor at least 60 years old with stage III squamous cell lung carcinoma. CDR3 residues: CASSPPGQGTTDTQYF. The CDR3 DNA reads as TGTGCCAGCTCACCCCCCGGACAGGGTACGACAGATACGCAGTATTTT.